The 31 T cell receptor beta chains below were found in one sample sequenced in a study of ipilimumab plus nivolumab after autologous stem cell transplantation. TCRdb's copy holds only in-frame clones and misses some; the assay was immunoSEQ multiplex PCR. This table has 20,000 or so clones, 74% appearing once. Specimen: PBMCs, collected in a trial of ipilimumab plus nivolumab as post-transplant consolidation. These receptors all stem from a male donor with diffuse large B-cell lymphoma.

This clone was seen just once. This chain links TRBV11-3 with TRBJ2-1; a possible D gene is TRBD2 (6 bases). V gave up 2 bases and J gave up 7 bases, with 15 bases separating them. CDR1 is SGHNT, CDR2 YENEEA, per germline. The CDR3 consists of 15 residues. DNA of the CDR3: TGTGCCAGCAGCTTACGGGACTCCCGCCGTAATGAGCAGTTCTTC. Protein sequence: CASSLRDSRRNEQFF.

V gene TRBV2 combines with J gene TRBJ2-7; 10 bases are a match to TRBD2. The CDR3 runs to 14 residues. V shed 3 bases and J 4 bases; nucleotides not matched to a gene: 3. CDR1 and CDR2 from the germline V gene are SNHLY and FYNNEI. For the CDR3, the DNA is TGTGCCAGCAGTGACGCTAGCGGGGGTTACGAGCAGTACTTC. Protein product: CASSDASGGYEQYF.

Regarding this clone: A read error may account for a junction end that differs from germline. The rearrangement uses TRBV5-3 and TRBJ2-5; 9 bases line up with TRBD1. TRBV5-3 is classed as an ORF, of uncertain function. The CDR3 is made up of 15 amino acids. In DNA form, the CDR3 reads TGTGCCAGCAGCTTCAACAGGGGGCTACGAGAGACCCAGTACTTC. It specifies CASSFNRGLRETQYF.

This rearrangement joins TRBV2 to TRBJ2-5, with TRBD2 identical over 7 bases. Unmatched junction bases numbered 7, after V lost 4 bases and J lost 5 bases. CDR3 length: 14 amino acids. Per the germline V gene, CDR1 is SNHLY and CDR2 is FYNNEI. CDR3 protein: CASSVRAGTETQYF. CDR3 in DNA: TGTGCCAGCAGTGTCAGAGCGGGGACCGAGACCCAGTACTTC.

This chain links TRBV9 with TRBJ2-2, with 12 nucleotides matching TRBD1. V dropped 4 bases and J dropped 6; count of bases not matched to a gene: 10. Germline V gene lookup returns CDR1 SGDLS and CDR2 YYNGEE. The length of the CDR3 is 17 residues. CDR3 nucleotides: TGTGCCAGCAGCCGTAGGGGACAGGGGGCATCCCCCGGGGAGCTGTTTTTT. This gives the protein CASSRRGQGASPGELFF. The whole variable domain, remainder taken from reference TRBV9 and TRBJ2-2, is DSGVTQTPKHLITATGQRVTLRCSPRSGDLSVYWYQQSLDQGLQFLIQYYNGEERAKGNILERFSAQQFPDLHSELNLSSLELGDSALYFCASSRRGQGASPGELFFGEGSRLTVL.

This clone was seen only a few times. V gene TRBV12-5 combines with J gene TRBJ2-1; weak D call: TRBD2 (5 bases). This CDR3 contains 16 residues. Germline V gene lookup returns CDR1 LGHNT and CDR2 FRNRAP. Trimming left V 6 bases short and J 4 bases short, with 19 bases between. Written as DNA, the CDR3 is TGTGCTAGTGGCCTAGGCGGACTGGCATCATACAATGAGCAGTTCTTC. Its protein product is CASGLGGLASYNEQFF.

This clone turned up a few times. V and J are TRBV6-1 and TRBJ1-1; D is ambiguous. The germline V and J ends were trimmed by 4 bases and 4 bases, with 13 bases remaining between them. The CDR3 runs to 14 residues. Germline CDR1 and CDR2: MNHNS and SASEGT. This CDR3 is CASSARIEGTEAFF. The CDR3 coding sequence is TGTGCCAGCAGTGCGAGAATCGAGGGCACTGAAGCTTTCTTT.

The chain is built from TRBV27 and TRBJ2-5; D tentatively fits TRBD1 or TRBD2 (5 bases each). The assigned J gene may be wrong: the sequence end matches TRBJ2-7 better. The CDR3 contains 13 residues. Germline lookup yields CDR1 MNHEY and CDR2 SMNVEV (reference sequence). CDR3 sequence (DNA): TGTGCCAGCAGTTTATATCCAGGGACCGAGCAGTACTTC. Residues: CASSLYPGTEQYF.

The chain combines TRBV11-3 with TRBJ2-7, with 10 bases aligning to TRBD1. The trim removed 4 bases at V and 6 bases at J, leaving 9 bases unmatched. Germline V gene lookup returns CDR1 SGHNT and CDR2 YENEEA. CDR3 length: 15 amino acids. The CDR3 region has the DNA TGTGCCAGCAGCTCCCTTCGGACAGGGGGTGGCGAGCAGTACTTC. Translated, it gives CASSSLRTGGGEQYF.

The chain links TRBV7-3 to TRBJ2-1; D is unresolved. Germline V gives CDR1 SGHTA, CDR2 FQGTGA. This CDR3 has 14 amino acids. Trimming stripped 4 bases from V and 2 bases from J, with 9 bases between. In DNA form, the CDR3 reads TGTGCCAGCAGCTCAGATGGGGCCTACAATGAGCAGTTCTTC. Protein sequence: CASSSDGAYNEQFF.

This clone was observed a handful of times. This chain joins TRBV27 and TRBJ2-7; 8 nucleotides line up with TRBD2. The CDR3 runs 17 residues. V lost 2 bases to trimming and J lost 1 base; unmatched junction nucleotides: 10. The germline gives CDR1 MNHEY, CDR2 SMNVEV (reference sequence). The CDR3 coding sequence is TGTGCCAGCAGTTTAGCCCTCGGTGGCGGGAGGTCCTACGAGCAGTACTTC. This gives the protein CASSLALGGGRSYEQYF.

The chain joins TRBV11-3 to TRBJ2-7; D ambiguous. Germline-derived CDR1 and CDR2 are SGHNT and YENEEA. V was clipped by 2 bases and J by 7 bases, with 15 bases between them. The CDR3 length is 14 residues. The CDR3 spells CASSLIWEVEEQYF. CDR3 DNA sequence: TGTGCCAGCAGCTTAATCTGGGAAGTGGAGGAGCAGTACTTC.

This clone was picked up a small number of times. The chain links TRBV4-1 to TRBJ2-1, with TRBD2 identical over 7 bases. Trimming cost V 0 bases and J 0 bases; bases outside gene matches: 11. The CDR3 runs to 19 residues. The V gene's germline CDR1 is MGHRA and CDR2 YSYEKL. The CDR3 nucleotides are TGCGCCAGCAGCCAAGATACCAGCCTAGCGGCCAGCTCCTACAATGAGCAGTTCTTC. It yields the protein CASSQDTSLAASSYNEQFF.

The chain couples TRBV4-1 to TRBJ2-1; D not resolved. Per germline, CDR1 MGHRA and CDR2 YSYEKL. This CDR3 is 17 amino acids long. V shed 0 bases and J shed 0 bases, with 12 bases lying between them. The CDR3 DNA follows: TGCGCCAGCAGCCAAGATAACGCAGCGAGCTCCTACAATGAGCAGTTCTTC. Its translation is CASSQDNAASSYNEQFF.

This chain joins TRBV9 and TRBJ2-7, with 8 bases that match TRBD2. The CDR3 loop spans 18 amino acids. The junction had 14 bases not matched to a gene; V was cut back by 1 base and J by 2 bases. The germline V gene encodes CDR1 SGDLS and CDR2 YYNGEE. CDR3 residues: CASSVTPSSGGSTYEQYF. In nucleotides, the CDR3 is TGTGCCAGCAGCGTAACCCCTAGTTCGGGGGGGTCAACCTACGAGCAGTACTTC.

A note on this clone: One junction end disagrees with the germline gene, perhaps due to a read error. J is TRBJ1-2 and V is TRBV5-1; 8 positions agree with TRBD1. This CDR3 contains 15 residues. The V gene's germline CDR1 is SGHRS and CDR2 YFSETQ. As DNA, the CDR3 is TGTGCCAGCAGCTCAAGGACAGGGAACAACTATGGCTACACCTTC. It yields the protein CASSSRTGNNYGYTF. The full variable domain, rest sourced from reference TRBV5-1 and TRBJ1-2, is KAGVTQTPRYLIKTRGQQVTLSCSPISGHRSVSWYQQTPGQGLQFLFEYFSETQRNKGNFPGRFSGRQFSNSRSEMNVSTLELGDSALYLCASSSRTGNNYGYTFGSGTRLTVV.

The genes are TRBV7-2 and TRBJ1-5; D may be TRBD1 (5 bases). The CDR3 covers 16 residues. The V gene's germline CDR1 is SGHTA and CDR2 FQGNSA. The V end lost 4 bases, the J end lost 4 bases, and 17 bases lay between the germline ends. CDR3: CASSSRRAGLNQPQHF. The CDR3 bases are TGTGCCAGCAGCTCCAGAAGGGCAGGGTTGAATCAGCCCCAGCATTTT.

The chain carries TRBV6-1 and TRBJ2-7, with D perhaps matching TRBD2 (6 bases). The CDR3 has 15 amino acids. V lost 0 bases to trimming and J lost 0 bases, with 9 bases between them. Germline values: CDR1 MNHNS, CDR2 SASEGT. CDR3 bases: TGTGCCAGCAGTGAAGCGCACGGGAGCTCCTACGAGCAGTACTTC. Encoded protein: CASSEAHGSSYEQYF.

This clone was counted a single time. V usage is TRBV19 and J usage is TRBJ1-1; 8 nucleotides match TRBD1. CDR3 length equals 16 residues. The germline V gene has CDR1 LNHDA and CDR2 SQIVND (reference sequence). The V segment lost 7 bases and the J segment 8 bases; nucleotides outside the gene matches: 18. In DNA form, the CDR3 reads TGTGCCAGTATCGATCCCCCCGGGACAGGAAAAAAAGAAGCTTTCTTT. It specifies CASIDPPGTGKKEAFF.

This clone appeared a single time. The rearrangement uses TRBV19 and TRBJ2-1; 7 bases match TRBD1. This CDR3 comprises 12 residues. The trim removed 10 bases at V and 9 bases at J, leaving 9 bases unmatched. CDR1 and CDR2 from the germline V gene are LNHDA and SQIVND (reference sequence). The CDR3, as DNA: TGTGCCACAGGGGGTCCGTCGCGTGAGCAGTTCTTC. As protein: CATGGPSREQFF. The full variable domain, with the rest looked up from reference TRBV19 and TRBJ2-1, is DGGITQSPKYLFRKEGQNVTLSCEQNLNHDAMYWYRQDPGQGLRLIYYSQIVNDFQKGDIAEGYSVSREKKESFPLTVTSAQKNPTAFYLCATGGPSREQFFGPGTRLTVL.

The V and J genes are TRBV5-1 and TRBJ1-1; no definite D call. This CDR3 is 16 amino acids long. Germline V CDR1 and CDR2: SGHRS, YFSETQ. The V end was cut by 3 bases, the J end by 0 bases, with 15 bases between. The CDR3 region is CASSWGIGMMNTEAFF. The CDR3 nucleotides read TGCGCCAGCAGCTGGGGTATCGGTATGATGAACACTGAAGCTTTCTTT.

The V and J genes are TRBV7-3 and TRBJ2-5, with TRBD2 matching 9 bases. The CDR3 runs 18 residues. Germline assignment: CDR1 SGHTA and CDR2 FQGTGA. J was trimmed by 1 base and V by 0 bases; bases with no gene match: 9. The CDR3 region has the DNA TGTGCCAGCAGCTTAACAGGACTAGCGACCGCTAGCCAAGAGACCCAGTACTTC. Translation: CASSLTGLATASQETQYF.

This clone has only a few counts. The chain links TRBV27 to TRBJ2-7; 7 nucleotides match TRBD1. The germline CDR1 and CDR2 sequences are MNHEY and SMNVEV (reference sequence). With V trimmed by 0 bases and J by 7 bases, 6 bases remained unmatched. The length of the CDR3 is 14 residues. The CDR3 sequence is CASSLSTGWQEQYF. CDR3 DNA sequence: TGTGCCAGCAGTTTATCGACAGGGTGGCAGGAGCAGTACTTC.

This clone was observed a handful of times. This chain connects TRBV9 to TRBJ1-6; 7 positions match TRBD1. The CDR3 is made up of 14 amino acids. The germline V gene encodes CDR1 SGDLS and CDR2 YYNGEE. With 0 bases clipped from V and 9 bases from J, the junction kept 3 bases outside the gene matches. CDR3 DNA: TGTGCCAGCAGCGTAGAGGGGGCCGGTTCACCCCTCCACTTT. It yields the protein CASSVEGAGSPLHF.

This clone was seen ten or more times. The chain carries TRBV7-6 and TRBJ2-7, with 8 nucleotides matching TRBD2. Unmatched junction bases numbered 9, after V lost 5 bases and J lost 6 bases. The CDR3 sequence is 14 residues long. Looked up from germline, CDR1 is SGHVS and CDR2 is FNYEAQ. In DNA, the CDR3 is TGTGCCAGCAGCGCAAGCGGGGGACTTGTCGAGCAGTACTTC. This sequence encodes CASSASGGLVEQYF.

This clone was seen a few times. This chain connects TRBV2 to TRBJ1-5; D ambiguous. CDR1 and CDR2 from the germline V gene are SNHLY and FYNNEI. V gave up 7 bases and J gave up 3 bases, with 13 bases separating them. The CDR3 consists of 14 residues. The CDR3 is CASNQVGINQPQHF. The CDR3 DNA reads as TGTGCCAGCAACCAAGTGGGGATCAATCAGCCCCAGCATTTT.

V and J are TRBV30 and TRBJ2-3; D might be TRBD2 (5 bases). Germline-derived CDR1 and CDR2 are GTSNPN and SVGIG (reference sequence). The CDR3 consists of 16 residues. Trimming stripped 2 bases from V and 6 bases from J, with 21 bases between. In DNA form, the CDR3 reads TGTGCCTGGAGTCCCCTGGGAGCCAGGTTGTCGGATACGCAGTATTTT. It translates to CAWSPLGARLSDTQYF.

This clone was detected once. DNA for the CDR3: TGTGCCAGCAGTCCCTCGCCAGATACGCAGTATTTT. Its protein product is CASSPSPDTQYF. The chain links TRBV14 to TRBJ2-3; no firm D call. The length of the CDR3 is 12 residues. CDR1 is SGHDN and CDR2 is FVKESK in the germline V gene. Trimming removed 6 bases from V and 4 bases from J, with 8 bases in between.

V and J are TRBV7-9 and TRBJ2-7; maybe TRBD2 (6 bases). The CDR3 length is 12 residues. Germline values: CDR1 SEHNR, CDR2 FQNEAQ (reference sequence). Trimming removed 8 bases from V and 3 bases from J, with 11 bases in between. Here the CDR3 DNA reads TGTGCCAGCCGGGGGTTTGGCTACGAGCAGTACTTC. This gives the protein CASRGFGYEQYF. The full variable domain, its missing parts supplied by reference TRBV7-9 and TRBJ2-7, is DTGVSQNPRHKITKRGQNVTFRCDPISEHNRLYWYRQTLGQGPEFLTYFQNEAQLEKSRLLSDRFSAERPKGSFSTLEIQRTEQGDSAMYLCASRGFGYEQYFGPGTRLTVT.

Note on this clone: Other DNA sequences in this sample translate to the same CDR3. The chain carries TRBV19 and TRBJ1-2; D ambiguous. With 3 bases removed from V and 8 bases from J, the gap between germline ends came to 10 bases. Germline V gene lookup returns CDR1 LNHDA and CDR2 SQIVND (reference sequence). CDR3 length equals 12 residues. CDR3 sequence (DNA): TGTGCCAGTAGTATCCCCCGGTCCGGCTACACCTTC. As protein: CASSIPRSGYTF.

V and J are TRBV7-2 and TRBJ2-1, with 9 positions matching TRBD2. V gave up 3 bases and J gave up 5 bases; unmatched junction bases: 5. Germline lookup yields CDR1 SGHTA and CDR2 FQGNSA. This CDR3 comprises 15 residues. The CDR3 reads CASSFRRGGHNEQFF. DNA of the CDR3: TGTGCCAGCAGCTTCCGGCGGGGGGGCCACAATGAGCAGTTCTTC.